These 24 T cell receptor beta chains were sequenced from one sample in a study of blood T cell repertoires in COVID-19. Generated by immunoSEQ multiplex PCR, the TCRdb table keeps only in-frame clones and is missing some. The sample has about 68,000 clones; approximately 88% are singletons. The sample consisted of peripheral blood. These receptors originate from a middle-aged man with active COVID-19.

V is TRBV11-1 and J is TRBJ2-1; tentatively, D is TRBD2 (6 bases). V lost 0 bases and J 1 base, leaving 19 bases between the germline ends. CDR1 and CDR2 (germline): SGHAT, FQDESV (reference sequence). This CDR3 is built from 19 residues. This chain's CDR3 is CASSLAWSLAGISYNEQFF. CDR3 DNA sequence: TGTGCCAGCAGCTTAGCTTGGTCGCTCGCGGGAATTTCCTACAATGAGCAGTTCTTC.

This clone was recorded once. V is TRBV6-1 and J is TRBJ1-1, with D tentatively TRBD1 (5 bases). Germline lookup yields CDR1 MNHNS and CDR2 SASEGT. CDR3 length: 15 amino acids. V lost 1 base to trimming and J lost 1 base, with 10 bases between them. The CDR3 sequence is CASSEVGVRNTEAFF. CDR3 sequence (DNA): TGTGCCAGCAGTGAAGTAGGGGTCCGGAACACTGAAGCTTTCTTT.

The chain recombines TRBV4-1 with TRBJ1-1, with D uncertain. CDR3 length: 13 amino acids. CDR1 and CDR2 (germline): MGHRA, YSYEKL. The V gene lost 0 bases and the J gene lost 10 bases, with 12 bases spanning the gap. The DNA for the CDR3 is TGCGCCAGCAGCCAAGATTCAACAAGGAGAGCTTTCTTT. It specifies CASSQDSTRRAFF.

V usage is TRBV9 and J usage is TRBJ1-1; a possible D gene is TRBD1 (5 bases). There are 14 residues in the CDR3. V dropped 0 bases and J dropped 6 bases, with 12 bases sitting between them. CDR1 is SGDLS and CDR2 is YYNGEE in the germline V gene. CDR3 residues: CASSVGRGPSEAFF. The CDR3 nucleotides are TGTGCCAGCAGCGTAGGGCGGGGCCCCTCTGAAGCTTTCTTT. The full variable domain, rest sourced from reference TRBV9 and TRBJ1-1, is DSGVTQTPKHLITATGQRVTLRCSPRSGDLSVYWYQQSLDQGLQFLIQYYNGEERAKGNILERFSAQQFPDLHSELNLSSLELGDSALYFCASSVGRGPSEAFFGQGTRLTVV.

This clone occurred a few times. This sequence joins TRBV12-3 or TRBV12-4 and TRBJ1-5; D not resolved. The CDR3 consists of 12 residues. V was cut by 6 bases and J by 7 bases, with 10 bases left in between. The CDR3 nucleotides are TGTGCCAGCAGCCCCCACAACCAGCCCCAGCATTTT. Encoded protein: CASSPHNQPQHF.

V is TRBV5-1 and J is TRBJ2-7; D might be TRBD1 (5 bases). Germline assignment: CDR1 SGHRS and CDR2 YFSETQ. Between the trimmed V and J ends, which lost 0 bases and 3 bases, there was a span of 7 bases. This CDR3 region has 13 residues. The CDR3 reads CASSLEGNYEQYF. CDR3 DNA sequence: TGCGCCAGCAGCTTGGAGGGGAACTACGAGCAGTACTTC.

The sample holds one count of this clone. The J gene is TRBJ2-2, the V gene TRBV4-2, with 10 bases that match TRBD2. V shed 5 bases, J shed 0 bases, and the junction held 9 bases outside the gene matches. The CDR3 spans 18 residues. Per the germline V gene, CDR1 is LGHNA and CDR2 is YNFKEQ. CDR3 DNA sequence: TGTGCCAGCAGCTTCCTAGCGGGGGACCCCGCGAACACCGGGGAGCTGTTTTTT. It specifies CASSFLAGDPANTGELFF.

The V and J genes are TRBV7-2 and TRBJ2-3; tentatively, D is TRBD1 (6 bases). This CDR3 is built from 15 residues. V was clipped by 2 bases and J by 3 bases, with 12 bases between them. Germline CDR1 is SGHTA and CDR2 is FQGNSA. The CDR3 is CASSLYRVPTDTQYF. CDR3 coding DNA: TGTGCCAGCAGCTTATACAGGGTCCCGACAGATACGCAGTATTTT.

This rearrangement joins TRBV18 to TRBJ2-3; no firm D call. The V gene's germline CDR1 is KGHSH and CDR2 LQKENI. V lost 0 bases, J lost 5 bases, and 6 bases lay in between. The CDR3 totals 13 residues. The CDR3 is CASSPPSVDTQYF. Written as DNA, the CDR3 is TGTGCCAGCTCACCACCCTCCGTAGATACGCAGTATTTT. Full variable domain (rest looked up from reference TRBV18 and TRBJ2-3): NAGVMQNPRHLVRRRGQEARLRCSPMKGHSHVYWYRQLPEEGLKFMVYLQKENIIDESGMPKERFSAEFPKEGPSILRIQQVVRGDSAAYFCASSPPSVDTQYFGPGTRLTVL.

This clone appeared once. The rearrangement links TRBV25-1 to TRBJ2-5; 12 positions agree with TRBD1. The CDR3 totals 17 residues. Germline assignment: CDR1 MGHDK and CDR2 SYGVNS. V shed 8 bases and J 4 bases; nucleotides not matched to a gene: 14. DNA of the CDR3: TGTGCCAGCGGTGGGACAGGGGGCTTATTGTTGAGAGAGACCCAGTACTTC. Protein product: CASGGTGGLLLRETQYF. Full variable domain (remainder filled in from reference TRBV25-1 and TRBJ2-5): EADIYQTPRYLVIGTGKKITLECSQTMGHDKMYWYQQDPGMELHLIHYSYGVNSTEKGDLSSESTVSRIRTEHFPLTLESARPSHTSQYLCASGGTGGLLLRETQYFGPGTRLLVL.

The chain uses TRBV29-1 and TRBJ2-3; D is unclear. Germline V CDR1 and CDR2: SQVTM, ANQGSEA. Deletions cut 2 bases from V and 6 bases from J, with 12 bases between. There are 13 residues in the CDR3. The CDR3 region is CSVEPPVVDTQYF. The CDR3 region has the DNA TGCAGCGTTGAACCCCCGGTCGTCGATACGCAGTATTTT.

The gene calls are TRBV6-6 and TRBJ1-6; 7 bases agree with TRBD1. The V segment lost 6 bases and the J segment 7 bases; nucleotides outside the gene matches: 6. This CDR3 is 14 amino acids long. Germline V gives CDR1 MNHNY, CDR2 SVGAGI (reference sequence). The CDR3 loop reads CASRSSQGNSPLHF. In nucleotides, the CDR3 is TGTGCCAGCAGGTCCTCACAGGGGAATTCACCCCTCCACTTT.

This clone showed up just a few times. DNA of the CDR3: TGTGCCAGCAGCTTAGCCGGGGGGTCCGTACCTGGTGAGCAGTTCTTC. Protein sequence: CASSLAGGSVPGEQFF. This chain uses TRBV7-2 with TRBJ2-1; TRBD2 agrees at 7 bases. The germline V gene encodes CDR1 SGHTA and CDR2 FQGNSA. This CDR3 spans 16 amino acids. V trimming: 0 bases; J trimming: 9 bases; junction bases outside the gene matches: 11.

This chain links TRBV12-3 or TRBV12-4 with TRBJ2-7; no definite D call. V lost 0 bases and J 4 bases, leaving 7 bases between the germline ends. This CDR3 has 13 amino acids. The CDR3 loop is CASSLARHYEQYF. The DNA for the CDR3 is TGTGCCAGCAGTTTAGCGCGTCATTACGAGCAGTACTTC.

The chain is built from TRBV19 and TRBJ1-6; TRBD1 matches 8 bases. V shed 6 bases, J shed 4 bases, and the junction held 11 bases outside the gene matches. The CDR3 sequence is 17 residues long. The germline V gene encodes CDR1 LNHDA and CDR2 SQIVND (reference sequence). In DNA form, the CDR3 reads TGTGCCAGTAGGCGATCGACAGGGGACGGGTATAATTCACCCCTCCACTTT. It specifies CASRRSTGDGYNSPLHF.

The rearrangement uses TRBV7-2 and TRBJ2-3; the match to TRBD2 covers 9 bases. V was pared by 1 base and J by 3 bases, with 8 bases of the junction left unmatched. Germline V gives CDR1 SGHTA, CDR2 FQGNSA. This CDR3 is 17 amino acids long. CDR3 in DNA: TGTGCCAGCAGCTTAGGGGCTAGCGGGGAAGGGACAGATACGCAGTATTTT. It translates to CASSLGASGEGTDTQYF.

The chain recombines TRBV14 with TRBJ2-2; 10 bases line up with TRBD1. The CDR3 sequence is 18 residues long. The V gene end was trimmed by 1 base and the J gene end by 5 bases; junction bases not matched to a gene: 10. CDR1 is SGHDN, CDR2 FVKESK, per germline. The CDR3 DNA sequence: TGTGCCAGCAGCCAAGGACAGGGGGCACGATTGAGGACCGGGGAGCTGTTTTTT. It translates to CASSQGQGARLRTGELFF.

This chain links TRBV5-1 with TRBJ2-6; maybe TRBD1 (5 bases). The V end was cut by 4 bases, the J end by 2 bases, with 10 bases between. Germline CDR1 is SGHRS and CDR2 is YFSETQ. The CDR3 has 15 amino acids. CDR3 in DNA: TGCGCCAGCAGCCCAGGGTCGACTGGGGCCAACGTCCTGACTTTC. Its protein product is CASSPGSTGANVLTF.

The CDR3 DNA reads as TGTGCCAGCAGCGGATTAGCGGGAGAGACGCTAGCCAAAAACATTCAGTACTTC. Its translation: CASSGLAGETLAKNIQYF. The J gene is TRBJ2-4, the V gene TRBV7-9; TRBD2 aligns across 9 bases. This CDR3 region has 18 residues. CDR1 and CDR2 from the germline V gene are SEHNR and FQNEAQ (reference sequence). With 5 bases clipped from V and 0 bases from J, the junction kept 11 bases outside the gene matches.

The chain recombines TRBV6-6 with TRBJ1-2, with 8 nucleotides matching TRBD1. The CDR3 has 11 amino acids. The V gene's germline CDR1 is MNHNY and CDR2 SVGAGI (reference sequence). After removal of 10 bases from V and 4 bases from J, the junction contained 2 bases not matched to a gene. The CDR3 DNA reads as TGTGCCACCACAGGGGGCTATGGCTACACCTTC. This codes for CATTGGYGYTF.

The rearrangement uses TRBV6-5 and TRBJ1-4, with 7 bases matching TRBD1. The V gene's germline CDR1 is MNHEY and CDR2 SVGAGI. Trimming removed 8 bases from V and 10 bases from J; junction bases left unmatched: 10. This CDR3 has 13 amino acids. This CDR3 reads CASRPPQGGKLFF. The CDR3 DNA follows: TGTGCCAGCCGCCCCCCCCAGGGGGGAAAACTGTTTTTT.

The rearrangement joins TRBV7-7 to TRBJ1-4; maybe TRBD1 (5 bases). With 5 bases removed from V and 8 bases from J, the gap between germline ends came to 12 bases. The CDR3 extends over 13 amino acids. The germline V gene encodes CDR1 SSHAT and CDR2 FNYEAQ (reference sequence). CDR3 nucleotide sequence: TGTGCCAGCAGCCAGACGCAGGGAGAAAAACTGTTTTTT. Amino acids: CASSQTQGEKLFF.

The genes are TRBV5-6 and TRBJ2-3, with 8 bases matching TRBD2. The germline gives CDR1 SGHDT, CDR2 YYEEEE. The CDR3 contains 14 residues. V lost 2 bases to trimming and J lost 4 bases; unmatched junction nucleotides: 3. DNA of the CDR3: TGTGCCAGCAGCTTTCTAGCGGGTTCAGATACGCAGTATTTT. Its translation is CASSFLAGSDTQYF.

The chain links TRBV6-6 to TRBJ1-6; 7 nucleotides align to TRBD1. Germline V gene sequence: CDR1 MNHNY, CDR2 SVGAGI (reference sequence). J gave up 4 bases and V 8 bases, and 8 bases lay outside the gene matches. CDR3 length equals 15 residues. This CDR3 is CASAQGVGYNSPLHF. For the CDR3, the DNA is TGTGCCAGCGCCCAGGGGGTCGGGTATAATTCACCCCTCCACTTT.